These 3 T cell receptor beta chains came from one sample sequenced in a study of T cells in Graves' hyperthyroidism and ophthalmopathy. From RNA transcripts, TCR beta CDR3 regions were amplified. The HTBI primer set served for first-round RT-PCR of the TCR CDR3. Each CDR3 protein gets one entry after TCRdb re-called the multiplex PCR reads with MiXCR. The data hold about 640,000 distinct CDR3 sequences, with around 15% observed a single time. Sequencing used blood. Every receptor here comes from a woman aged 45-60 years with Graves' ophthalmopathy.

This clonotype was counted ten times or more. V and J are TRBV11-2 and TRBJ2-5; D perhaps matches TRBD2 (5 bases). This CDR3 contains 15 residues. Germline lookup yields CDR1 SGHAT and CDR2 FQNNGV. V was pared by 1 base and J by 1 base, with 10 bases between. CDR3 residues: CASSLVPGIQETQYF. CDR3 DNA sequence: TGTGCCAGCAGCTTAGTACCGGGGATCCAAGAGACCCAGTACTTC.

This clonotype was counted ten times or more. DNA for the CDR3: TGCAGTGCTGGGGGTGACAGGGAGAACACTGAAGCTTTCTTT. Translating gives CSAGGDRENTEAFF. The chain is built from TRBV20-1 and TRBJ1-1, with 7 positions matching TRBD1. Trimming at V came to 5 bases and at J to 1 base, leaving 7 bases not matched to a gene. Germline V gene sequence: CDR1 DFQATT, CDR2 SNEGSKA (reference sequence). The CDR3 is 14 amino acids.

Details on this clonotype: A much larger clone is a single base away; this may be a read error. This chain's CDR3 is CASSTQGTRSNEQFF. CDR3 nucleotides: TGCGCCAGCAGCACGCAGGGGACTCGTTCCAATGAGCAGTTCTTC. This chain uses TRBV5-1 with TRBJ2-1; perhaps D is TRBD1 or TRBD2 (6 bases each). This CDR3 region has 15 residues. Germline loops: CDR1 SGHRS, CDR2 YFSETQ. Trimming pared 4 bases from V and 6 bases from J, leaving 17 bases between.